These T cell receptor beta chains were read from a single sample in a study of blood T cell repertoires in COVID-19. Sequencing used immunoSEQ multiplex PCR; TCRdb keeps in-frame clones, though not all of them. The sample holds about 120,000 clones, 70% to 90% seen once. The sample taken for sequencing was peripheral blood. These receptors were taken from a man between 60 and 75 years old with acute or convalescent COVID-19. CDR3s include the opening cysteine and the closing phenylalanine or tryptophan. Fields, in order: V gene, J gene, D gene, clone size, CDR3 DNA, CDR3 protein. A D gene is named only where the DNA matches it firmly. Where a row states a size, it is once, few, many or the class of an expanded clone; other rows omit it.

TRBV24-1	TRBJ1-3	-	once	TGTGCCACCAGTGATCCGAGACAAGCCTCTGGAAACACCATATATTTT	CATSDPRQASGNTIYF
TRBV5-6	TRBJ2-5	TRBD2	few	TGTGCCAGCTCAAGCTCGGCGGGGGAAGAGACCCAGTACTTC	CASSSSAGEETQYF
TRBV7-8	TRBJ2-3	TRBD2	-	TGTGCCAGCAGCTTTCTAGCGGGAGGTAGCACAGATACGCAGTATTTT	CASSFLAGGSTDTQYF
TRBV5-4	TRBJ1-4	TRBD1	-	TGTGCCAGCAGCTTGAGGACAGGGGTGACTAATGAAAAACTGTTTTTT	CASSLRTGVTNEKLFF
TRBV9	TRBJ2-1	-	-	TGTGCCAGCAGCGTAATCCCCAGCGGAGCCTCCGACAATGAGCAGTTCTTC	CASSVIPSGASDNEQFF
TRBV6-1	TRBJ1-2	-	-	TGTGCCAGCAGTGAAAGTTCCACACCGGGGTATGGCTACACCTTC	CASSESSTPGYGYTF
TRBV28	TRBJ1-2	TRBD1	-	TGTGCCAGCAGCGCCGGGACAGAATATGGTGGCTACACCTTC	CASSAGTEYGGYTF
TRBV19	TRBJ2-3	-	-	TGTGCCAGTAGGCGTACAGATACGCAGTATTTT	CASRRTDTQYF
TRBV7-9	TRBJ2-5	TRBD1	-	TGTGCCAGCAGCGTCGACAGGGAGCGAGAGACCCAGTACTTC	CASSVDRERETQYF
TRBV6-2/TRBV6-3	TRBJ2-7	TRBD2	-	TGTGCCAGCAGCCCCAACGCGGGAGGGCCCTACGAGCAGTACTTC	CASSPNAGGPYEQYF
TRBV29-1	TRBJ1-2	-	-	TGCAGCGTTGAATTGGAGGTCTATAGTGGCTACACCTTC	CSVELEVYSGYTF
TRBV6-2/TRBV6-3	TRBJ2-7	-	-	TGTGCCAGCAGTACGCGGGACCCACAGTACTTC	CASSTRDPQYF
TRBV7-2	TRBJ1-1	-	-	TGTGCCAGCAGCTTAGTACCAGGGGACACTGAAGCTTTCTTT	CASSLVPGDTEAFF
TRBV5-1	TRBJ2-2	TRBD1	-	TGCGCCAGCAGCCTACTTACAGGGGCCGGGGAGCTGTTTTTT	CASSLLTGAGELFF
TRBV14	TRBJ2-7	-	-	TGTGCCAGCAGCCAAGTGTGGGGGCTCAACGAGCAGTACTTC	CASSQVWGLNEQYF
TRBV3-1/TRBV3-2	TRBJ2-5	TRBD1	-	TGTGCCAGCAGCCAAGATCCCCCGGACAGGTTCCATCAAGAGACCCAGTACTTC	CASSQDPPDRFHQETQYF
TRBV9	TRBJ1-4	TRBD1	-	TGTGCCAGCAGCGGCGCCGGGACAGGGAACCATGAAAAACTGTTTTTT	CASSGAGTGNHEKLFF
TRBV4-3	TRBJ2-3	-	few	TGCGCCAGCAGCCAAGACTGGGGCAGCACAGATACGCAGTATTTT	CASSQDWGSTDTQYF
TRBV6-1	TRBJ2-1	TRBD2	-	TGTGCCAGCAGTGGAGCGACTAGCGGGATGATGAATGAGCAGTTCTTC	CASSGATSGMMNEQFF
TRBV9	TRBJ1-3	-	-	TGTGCCAGCAGCGACCGACAGCTCCGAGACACCATATATTTT	CASSDRQLRDTIYF